The 26 T cell receptor beta chains below all came from one sample that was sequenced in a study of CD8 T cells in ankylosing spondylitis (dated by TCRdb to the late 2010s). To prepare the library, 5' RACE was applied. Instrument on record: Illumina HiSeq 2500. TCRdb reprocessing: public reads trimmed at Q25 with fastp, clones called with MiXCR, in-frame beta chains kept. Every distinct CDR3 protein forms one entry, paired with its most common genes and DNA. For this sample the table gives a few hundred thousand distinct CDR3 sequences, of which about 10% were detected only once. Less than 25% of the sample is taken by the ten largest. Input material: blood, either unsorted or a sorted T cell fraction (not recorded which). These receptors all come from a male donor with ankylosing spondylitis or in good health (not recorded which).

This clonotype has at least ten counts. This chain joins TRBV29-1 and TRBJ1-1, with unresolved D. In germline, CDR1 is SQVTM, CDR2 ANQGSEA. There are 12 residues in the CDR3. V lost 4 bases to trimming and J lost 5 bases, with 11 bases between them. The CDR3 reads CSVVSRETEAFF. DNA of the CDR3: TGCAGCGTTGTGAGTCGCGAAACTGAAGCTTTCTTT.

This clonotype was seen at least ten times. The chain combines TRBV5-1 with TRBJ2-1; D is ambiguous. The CDR3 has 15 amino acids. The V end was cut by 4 bases, the J end by 5 bases, with 16 bases between. Germline values: CDR1 SGHRS, CDR2 YFSETQ. The CDR3 DNA reads TGCGCCAGCAGCCCCGCTTTGGATGAGAACAATGAGCAGTTCTTC. Protein product: CASSPALDENNEQFF. The full variable domain, rest sourced from reference TRBV5-1 and TRBJ2-1, is KAGVTQTPRYLIKTRGQQVTLSCSPISGHRSVSWYQQTPGQGLQFLFEYFSETQRNKGNFPGRFSGRQFSNSRSEMNVSTLELGDSALYLCASSPALDENNEQFFGPGTRLTVL.

This clonotype was counted ten times or more. Here the CDR3 DNA reads TGCAGTGCTAGAGCCGGGGTCCTTAGGGGAACTGAAGCTTTCTTT. It translates to CSARAGVLRGTEAFF. V gene TRBV20-1 combines with J gene TRBJ1-1; maybe TRBD1 (5 bases). The germline V and J ends were trimmed by 1 base and 5 bases, with 17 bases remaining between them. Germline V gene sequence: CDR1 DFQATT, CDR2 SNEGSKA (reference sequence). CDR3 length equals 15 residues.

This sequence joins TRBV15 and TRBJ2-1; TRBD2 agrees at 11 bases. This CDR3 region has 17 residues. With 5 bases clipped from V and 3 bases from J, the junction kept 9 bases outside the gene matches. The germline gives CDR1 LNHNV, CDR2 YYDKDF (reference sequence). The CDR3 DNA follows: TGTGCCACCAGCGGTAGACTTAGCGGGGGGGACTACAATGAGCAGTTCTTC. Translated, it gives CATSGRLSGGDYNEQFF.

In regard to this clonotype: Being one base from a much bigger clone, this may be a read error. The genes are TRBV20-1 and TRBJ2-1, with TRBD1 identical over 7 bases. Germline V CDR1 and CDR2: DFQATT, SNEGSKA (reference sequence). Losses at the gene ends were 6 bases for V and 6 bases for J; bases not matched to a gene: 5. CDR3 length: 12 residues. CDR3 in DNA: TGCAGTGCCAACGGACAGGCCAATGAGCAGTTCTTC. It is translated as CSANGQANEQFF.

This clonotype occurred many times. This chain uses TRBV3-1 with TRBJ2-7; 10 bases line up with TRBD1. Germline CDR1 LGHDT, CDR2 YNNKEL (reference sequence). The trim removed 3 bases at V and 8 bases at J, leaving 1 base unmatched. The CDR3 is made up of 12 amino acids. The CDR3 nucleotides are TGTGCCAGCAGCCAGGGACAGGGGCAGCAGTACTTC. This sequence encodes CASSQGQGQQYF.

This chain links TRBV15 with TRBJ2-3, with D perhaps TRBD2 (6 bases). The CDR3 length is 15 residues. Per the germline V gene, CDR1 is LNHNV and CDR2 is YYDKDF (reference sequence). V was pared by 6 bases and J by 6 bases, with 19 bases between. The CDR3 DNA sequence: TGTGCCACCAGGGCGGGACTGAAAGTAACGGATACGCAGTATTTT. It encodes CATRAGLKVTDTQYF.

This clonotype occurred many times. The chain's CDR3 is CSVELTGTGGSQYF. CDR3 in DNA: TGCAGCGTTGAGCTTACCGGGACAGGGGGGTCCCAGTACTTC. V and J are TRBV29-1 and TRBJ2-5; 11 nucleotides align to TRBD1. From germline, CDR1 is SQVTM and CDR2 ANQGSEA. CDR3 length equals 14 residues. Trimming took 3 bases from V and 9 from J; bases not matched to a gene: 9.

Many counts were recorded for this clonotype. This chain joins TRBV12-3 or TRBV12-4 and TRBJ1-1, with a weak D call TRBD1 (6 bases). The CDR3 has 12 amino acids. V was trimmed by 4 bases and J by 10 bases, leaving 13 bases between them. The chain's CDR3 is CASSSTGIGAFF. In nucleotides, the CDR3 is TGTGCCAGCAGTTCAACAGGGATCGGAGCTTTCTTT.

This clonotype appeared many times. The chain carries TRBV12-3 or TRBV12-4 and TRBJ2-3, with unresolved D. The V end lost 6 bases, the J end lost 2 bases, and 9 bases lay between the germline ends. The CDR3 totals 13 residues. Here the CDR3 reads CASSRRATDTQYF. In DNA form, the CDR3 reads TGTGCCAGCAGCCGCCGGGCCACAGATACGCAGTATTTT.

This chain links TRBV5-1 with TRBJ2-7; the D gene could be TRBD1 or TRBD2 (5 bases each). V lost 0 bases and J lost 7, with 14 bases in between. CDR1 SGHRS and CDR2 YFSETQ come from the germline V gene. The CDR3 has 14 residues. In DNA, the CDR3 is TGCGCCAGCAGCTTGGGATCGGGGCCCCAGGAGCAGTACTTC. Its translation: CASSLGSGPQEQYF.

This clonotype was observed many times. Germline and junction disagree at one end, which may indicate a read error. The V gene is TRBV27, the J gene TRBJ2-7; D gene ambiguous. The CDR3 length is 13 residues. The V gene's germline CDR1 is MNHEY and CDR2 SMNVEV (reference sequence). DNA of the CDR3: TGTGCCAGCAGTTTCCCCGACGGTGTAGGAGCGAGCTTC. Translation gives CASSFPDGVGASF.

This clonotype was seen ten or more times. The chain employs TRBV20-1 and TRBJ1-1; D possibly corresponds to TRBD1 (5 bases). V was shortened by 5 bases and J by 0 bases, with 13 bases between the two germline ends. The CDR3 contains 14 residues. Germline V gene sequence: CDR1 DFQATT, CDR2 SNEGSKA (reference sequence). DNA for the CDR3: TGCAGTGCTCCCAGGGTTGGCATGAACACTGAAGCTTTCTTT. Residues: CSAPRVGMNTEAFF.

This clonotype was recorded a few times. The chain carries TRBV29-1 and TRBJ2-5; possibly TRBD1 or TRBD2 for D (5 bases each). The CDR3 length is 15 residues. Trimming left V 4 bases short and J 2 bases short, with 17 bases between. The germline V gene encodes CDR1 SQVTM and CDR2 ANQGSEA. This CDR3 reads CSVGGTWGAQETQYF. Here the CDR3 DNA reads TGCAGCGTTGGTGGGACCTGGGGAGCACAAGAGACCCAGTACTTC.

This sequence joins TRBV29-1 and TRBJ2-3; TRBD2 matches 13 bases. Germline V lookup: CDR1 SQVTM, CDR2 ANQGSEA. CDR3 length: 15 amino acids. J gave up 5 bases and V 3 bases, and 5 bases lay outside the gene matches. CDR3 nucleotides: TGCAGCGTTGAGGGACTAGCGGGGCACGGAGATACGCAGTATTTT. Translated, it gives CSVEGLAGHGDTQYF.

This clonotype turned up a few times. The V gene is TRBV7-3, the J gene TRBJ1-2, with 7 positions matching TRBD1. The CDR3 totals 13 residues. V shed 6 bases, J shed 7 bases, and the junction held 8 bases outside the gene matches. In germline, CDR1 is SGHTA, CDR2 FQGTGA. CDR3 DNA sequence: TGTGCCAGCAGTCGGGAGGGGGCGCTTGGCTACACCTTC. Amino acids: CASSREGALGYTF.

Many counts were recorded for this clonotype. This chain joins TRBV6-5 and TRBJ2-5, with TRBD2 identical over 8 bases. The J segment lost 1 base and the V segment lost 0 bases, leaving 7 bases of the junction unmatched. Germline CDR1 is MNHEY and CDR2 is SVGAGI. The CDR3 extends over 17 amino acids. The CDR3 bases are TGTGCCAGCAGTTACTCAGCCCGGGGGGGGATCCAAGAGACCCAGTACTTC. Encoded protein: CASSYSARGGIQETQYF.

This clonotype was seen at least ten times. V usage is TRBV5-1 and J usage is TRBJ2-3, with D hard to call. Germline V gives CDR1 SGHRS, CDR2 YFSETQ. The CDR3 extends over 13 amino acids. V was shortened by 2 bases and J by 2 bases, with 6 bases between the two germline ends. CDR3 sequence (DNA): TGCGCCAGCAGCTTAGGAAACACAGATACGCAGTATTTT. This translates into CASSLGNTDTQYF. Based on the CDR3 plus reference TRBV5-1 and TRBJ2-3, the full variable domain is KAGVTQTPRYLIKTRGQQVTLSCSPISGHRSVSWYQQTPGQGLQFLFEYFSETQRNKGNFPGRFSGRQFSNSRSEMNVSTLELGDSALYLCASSLGNTDTQYFGPGTRLTVL.

This clonotype has a handful of counts. The V and J genes are TRBV30 and TRBJ1-2; D is possibly TRBD1 (6 bases). Germline loops: CDR1 GTSNPN, CDR2 SVGIG (reference sequence). The CDR3 is made up of 14 amino acids. V shed 1 base and J shed 5 bases, with 14 bases lying between them. The CDR3: CAWSGGDKLYGYTF. The CDR3 DNA reads TGTGCCTGGAGTGGGGGGGACAAGCTATATGGCTACACCTTC.

This rearrangement joins TRBV4-2 to TRBJ2-3; 10 bases fit TRBD2. Germline V gene data show CDR1 as LGHNA and CDR2 as YNFKEQ. The CDR3 spans 17 residues. Losses at the gene ends were 2 bases for V and 0 bases for J; bases not matched to a gene: 5. Here the CDR3 reads CASSQPTAGGSTDTQYF. The CDR3 DNA is TGTGCCAGCAGCCAACCGACAGCGGGGGGGAGCACAGATACGCAGTATTTT.

This clonotype was seen a handful of times. The chain links TRBV5-5 to TRBJ2-5, with D uncertain. Trimming took 4 bases from V and 1 from J, leaving 14 bases between them. CDR1 and CDR2 (germline): SGHKS, YYEKEE (reference sequence). There are 15 residues in the CDR3. CDR3 protein: CASSTPDGSQETQYF. In DNA, the CDR3 is TGTGCCAGCAGCACCCCGGACGGGTCCCAAGAGACCCAGTACTTC.

The chain employs TRBV5-1 and TRBJ2-7, with D perhaps matching TRBD1 (6 bases). Trimming removed 0 bases from V and 5 bases from J, with 15 bases in between. This CDR3 is 15 amino acids long. Germline lookup yields CDR1 SGHRS and CDR2 YFSETQ. The CDR3 protein is CASSLATGNVDEQYF. CDR3 bases: TGCGCCAGCAGCTTGGCCACAGGGAACGTGGACGAGCAGTACTTC.

This clonotype was counted many times. The rearrangement joins TRBV20-1 to TRBJ2-7; a weak D match, TRBD1 (6 bases). The CDR3 covers 11 residues. Trimming shortened V by 1 base and J by 5 bases, and 6 bases separated the two germline ends. Per germline, CDR1 DFQATT and CDR2 SNEGSKA (reference sequence). The CDR3 sequence is CSARGDNEQYF. In DNA, the CDR3 is TGCAGTGCTAGAGGGGACAACGAGCAGTACTTC.

This clonotype was counted between two and nine times. The chain couples TRBV20-1 to TRBJ2-7; 7 bases align to TRBD2. Germline assignment: CDR1 DFQATT and CDR2 SNEGSKA (reference sequence). CDR3 length: 17 residues. J lost 5 bases, V lost 2 bases, and 18 bases had no gene match. In nucleotides, the CDR3 is TGCAGTGCTAGACCGCGTCCCGGGACTAAAGGATGGGACGAGCAGTACTTC. Translating it yields CSARPRPGTKGWDEQYF.

This clonotype came up many times. This chain uses TRBV11-2 with TRBJ1-3; no definite D call. Germline lookup yields CDR1 SGHAT and CDR2 FQNNGV. The CDR3 runs 15 residues. V lost 3 bases and J lost 2, with 11 bases in between. DNA of the CDR3: TGTGCCAGCAGCTTCAGTCCGGGAACTGGAAACACCATATATTTT. Protein: CASSFSPGTGNTIYF.

Many counts were recorded for this clonotype. The V call is TRBV28, the J call TRBJ1-2, with no clear D. V gave up 8 bases and J gave up 0 bases, with 7 bases separating them. The CDR3 is 12 residues long. The germline CDR1 and CDR2 sequences are MDHEN and SYDVKM. CDR3 sequence (DNA): TGTGCCAGCCAATCGGCTAACTATGGCTACACCTTC. Encoded protein: CASQSANYGYTF.